This T cell receptor (beta chain) appears in the sequencing data of a study of cytomegalovirus exposure and HLA in healthy donors. General study points: With later analysis, a missense DCLRE1C variant became linked to TCR beta V- and J-gene trimming.

13 Jbeta primers and 60 Vbeta primers were used for the PCR. In the original processing: About 10 million shared chains were among the 60 million to 80 million unique TCR beta chains that a later analysis counted. Here immunoSEQ multiplex PCR was the method, and the copy in TCRdb shows in-frame clones only, minus some. The V and J calls and clone size come from that table; D and trimming were worked out from the DNA. The sample shows roughly 140,000 clones, around 79% of them seen only once. Concerning this clone: Antigen unknown.

Material: PBMCs. This receptor was identified in a male donor in good health and CMV-seronegative.

The CDR3: CASSYADLYNEQFF. The CDR3 bases are TGTGCCAGCAGCTATGCGGATCTGTACAATGAGCAGTTCTTC. This chain uses TRBV5-6 with TRBJ2-1; D is unclear. The V end lost 3 bases, the J end lost 4 bases, and 11 bases lay between the germline ends. The CDR3 covers 14 residues. The V gene's germline CDR1 is SGHDT and CDR2 YYEEEE.